The present entry profiles one T cell receptor (beta chain) with its context. Its antigen is unknown. The data belong to a study of T cells in localized non-small cell lung cancer. Study results and caveats: Greater blood T cell density accompanied longer overall survival. Detection in adjacent lung was observed for a median around 55 of the top 100 tumor clones. Uninvolved nearby lung showed the greatest T cell clonality, exceeding that found in tumor. One tumor region alone was sequenced, and heterogeneity therefore remains possible.

The repertoire was sequenced with immunoSEQ multiplex PCR; TCRdb's copy has only in-frame clones and lacks some. The sample records some 18,000 clones, roughly 83% being singletons. The V and J ends lost 4 bases and 5 bases respectively, with 8 bases between them. Germline loops: CDR1 SNHLY, CDR2 FYNNEI. This CDR3 is built from 12 residues. The specimen comprised peripheral blood, sampled before any cancer treatment. The rearrangement links TRBV2 to TRBJ2-5; D is undetermined. The receptor was isolated from a man aged 35-69 years with stage I lung adenocarcinoma. The DNA for the CDR3 is TGTGCCAGCAGTGCAATAGGGGAGACCCAGTACTTC. It codes for CASSAIGETQYF. Based on the CDR3 plus reference TRBV2 and TRBJ2-5, the full variable domain is EPEVTQTPSHQVTQMGQEVILRCVPISNHLYFYWYRQILGQKVEFLVSFYNNEISEKSEIFDDQFSVERPDGSNFTLKIRSTKLEDSAMYFCASSAIGETQYFGPGTRLLVL.